Presented here are 25 T cell receptor beta chains from one specimen sequenced in a study of T-cell memory formation after mild COVID-19. In TCRdb, the 5' RACE reads were re-called with MiXCR into one record per CDR3 protein. In the table there are some 310,000 distinct CDR3 sequences, 20% to 25% of which are singletons. Material for sequencing was PBMCs or a T cell subset sorted from them (not recorded which). These receptors were collected from a man aged 18 to 30 who had mild COVID-19 (a few samples of this study predate the infection). Cell type and time point are not known.

The V and J genes are TRBV11-2 and TRBJ2-1, with D possibly matching TRBD1 (5 bases). The germline CDR1 and CDR2 sequences are SGHAT and FQNNGV. Trimming removed 2 bases at V and 8 bases at J, with 13 bases between. The CDR3 spans 14 residues. CDR3 in DNA: TGTGCCAGCAGCTTACTTCCAGGGCCCCATGAGCAGTTCTTC. Its protein is CASSLLPGPHEQFF.

The chain couples TRBV24-1 to TRBJ2-2; D gene uncertain. V lost 3 bases to trimming and J lost 2 bases, with 9 bases between them. CDR1 is KGHDR and CDR2 is SFDVKD in the germline V gene. The CDR3 loop spans 15 amino acids. The CDR3 here is CATSDRAVNTGELFF. The CDR3 region has the DNA TGTGCCACCAGTGATCGGGCCGTAAACACCGGGGAGCTGTTTTTT.

This clonotype was seen a handful of times. This chain joins TRBV19 and TRBJ1-5; perhaps TRBD1 as D (6 bases). Germline V gene lookup returns CDR1 LNHDA and CDR2 SQIVND (reference sequence). Trimming stripped 9 bases from V and 3 bases from J, with 24 bases between. The CDR3 runs to 17 residues. CDR3 in DNA: TGTGCCAGCCTACCTTGGCAGGGGAAAGGGAACAATCAGCCCCAGCATTTT. Its protein product is CASLPWQGKGNNQPQHF.

The sample holds a few counts of this clonotype. The chain combines TRBV14 with TRBJ2-7; tentatively, D is TRBD1 or TRBD2 (5 bases each). There are 15 residues in the CDR3. Trimming stripped 2 bases from V and 0 bases from J, with 11 bases between. Germline V gene sequence: CDR1 SGHDN, CDR2 FVKESK. The CDR3 loop is CASSQPGTVSYEQYF. The DNA for the CDR3 is TGTGCCAGCAGCCAACCCGGGACGGTCTCCTACGAGCAGTACTTC. The full variable domain, with the rest looked up from reference TRBV14 and TRBJ2-7, is EAGVTQFPSHSVIEKGQTVTLRCDPISGHDNLYWYRRVMGKEIKFLLHFVKESKQDESGMPNNRFLAERTGGTYSTLKVQPAELEDSGVYFCASSQPGTVSYEQYFGPGTRLTVT.

The CDR3 coding sequence is TGTGCCAGCAGCTCGGGACAGGGGGCACAAGAGACCCAGTACTTC. It encodes CASSSGQGAQETQYF. The V and J genes are TRBV28 and TRBJ2-5; 12 bases are a match to TRBD1. Germline values: CDR1 MDHEN, CDR2 SYDVKM. V shed 6 bases, J shed 2 bases, and the junction held 4 bases outside the gene matches. The CDR3 sequence is 15 residues long.

The chain has TRBV11-2 and TRBJ2-3; 7 bases align to TRBD2. Germline CDR1 and CDR2: SGHAT and FQNNGV. Unmatched junction bases numbered 16, after V lost 4 bases and J lost 6 bases. This CDR3 region has 17 residues. CDR3 DNA sequence: TGTGCCAGCAGCTCCCTTATCAGCGGGGTCCGATCTGATACGCAGTATTTT. It yields the protein CASSSLISGVRSDTQYF.

In this sample, this clonotype turned up a few times. The V gene is TRBV7-2, the J gene TRBJ1-1; TRBD1 matches at 8 bases. CDR1 and CDR2 from the germline V gene are SGHTA and FQGNSA. This CDR3 comprises 14 residues. The J segment lost 6 bases and the V segment lost 5 bases, leaving 8 bases of the junction unmatched. The CDR3 loop is CASSVGQGYPEAFF. In DNA, the CDR3 is TGTGCCAGCAGCGTCGGACAGGGCTATCCTGAAGCTTTCTTT.

In DNA, the CDR3 is TGTGCCAGCAGCTTATTAAGCGGGGTATCCTACAATGAGCAGTTCTTC. Translating it yields CASSLLSGVSYNEQFF. The chain uses TRBV7-6 and TRBJ2-1, with 7 positions matching TRBD2. The CDR3 length is 16 residues. CDR1 is SGHVS and CDR2 is FNYEAQ in the germline V gene. The J segment lost 1 base and the V segment lost 2 bases, leaving 5 bases of the junction unmatched.

J is TRBJ2-3 and V is TRBV4-2; 9 bases line up with TRBD2. With V trimmed by 8 bases and J by 0 bases, 6 bases remained unmatched. CDR3 length: 15 residues. CDR1 and CDR2 (germline): LGHNA, YNFKEQ. The chain's CDR3 is CASGALAGSTDTQYF. The DNA for the CDR3 is TGTGCCAGCGGGGCCCTAGCGGGGAGCACAGATACGCAGTATTTT.

The genes are TRBV6-6 and TRBJ2-3; 8 bases map to TRBD2. Trimming removed 6 bases from V and 3 bases from J; junction bases left unmatched: 8. The CDR3 is 15 residues long. Per germline, CDR1 MNHNY and CDR2 SVGAGI (reference sequence). CDR3 DNA sequence: TGTGCCAGCAGATCCCCGGGGGGGGCGACAGATACGCAGTATTTT. Protein product: CASRSPGGATDTQYF.

The chain joins TRBV7-2 to TRBJ1-1, with 9 bases aligning to TRBD1. The CDR3 extends over 14 amino acids. Losses at the gene ends were 4 bases for V and 5 bases for J; bases not matched to a gene: 5. The germline CDR1 and CDR2 sequences are SGHTA and FQGNSA. CDR3 DNA sequence: TGTGCCAGCAGCTACGACAGGGGGACGACTGAAGCTTTCTTT. Translation: CASSYDRGTTEAFF.

The chain carries TRBV5-1 and TRBJ1-1, with D tentatively TRBD1 (6 bases). This CDR3 region has 15 residues. The V end was cut by 0 bases, the J end by 8 bases, with 17 bases between. The germline CDR1 and CDR2 sequences are SGHRS and YFSETQ. CDR3: CASSLGGGVGLEAFF. Written as DNA, the CDR3 is TGCGCCAGCAGCTTGGGAGGGGGGGTCGGACTGGAAGCTTTCTTT.

This clonotype came up a few times. The rearrangement joins TRBV6-2 or TRBV6-3 to TRBJ2-3, with D possibly matching TRBD2 (6 bases). The CDR3 is made up of 12 amino acids. V was trimmed by 8 bases and J by 6 bases, leaving 12 bases between them. Germline V gene lookup returns CDR1 MNHEY and CDR2 SVGEGT. CDR3 coding DNA: TGTGCCAGCTCTAGGAGGGAGGATACGCAGTATTTT. Its protein product is CASSRREDTQYF.

This clonotype was detected only once. The rearrangement links TRBV25-1 to TRBJ2-3, with unresolved D. V shed 9 bases and J shed 3 bases, with 7 bases lying between them. There are 11 residues in the CDR3. The germline V gene has CDR1 MGHDK and CDR2 SYGVNS. In DNA form, the CDR3 reads TGTGCCAGTCAGATAACAGATACGCAGTATTTT. This gives the protein CASQITDTQYF. The whole variable domain, filled in from reference TRBV25-1 and TRBJ2-3, reads EADIYQTPRYLVIGTGKKITLECSQTMGHDKMYWYQQDPGMELHLIHYSYGVNSTEKGDLSSESTVSRIRTEHFPLTLESARPSHTSQYLCASQITDTQYFGPGTRLTVL.

Many counts were recorded for this clonotype. The chain employs TRBV4-1 and TRBJ1-3; TRBD1 aligns across 8 bases. Germline assignment: CDR1 MGHRA and CDR2 YSYEKL. CDR3 size: 16 residues. V was pared by 6 bases and J by 0 bases, with 7 bases of the junction left unmatched. The DNA of the CDR3 is TGCGCCAGCAGTAGACAGGGGCCGAGCTCTGGAAACACCATATATTTT. Protein: CASSRQGPSSGNTIYF.

The CDR3 sequence is CASSNRAGANVLTF. CDR3 DNA sequence: TGTGCCAGTAGTAACAGGGCTGGGGCCAACGTCCTGACTTTC. The genes are TRBV19 and TRBJ2-6, with D possibly matching TRBD1 (6 bases). The CDR3 length is 14 residues. Germline lookup yields CDR1 LNHDA and CDR2 SQIVND (reference sequence). With 4 bases removed from V and 2 bases from J, the gap between germline ends came to 6 bases.

The V call is TRBV7-2, the J call TRBJ1-2; the D gene is possibly TRBD1 (6 bases). The length of the CDR3 is 14 residues. Deletions cut 1 base from V and 8 bases from J, with 14 bases between. Germline V gene sequence: CDR1 SGHTA, CDR2 FQGNSA. Here the CDR3 DNA reads TGTGCCAGCAGCTTAGTCGGGGGGGCAGAAGGCTACACCTTC. This codes for CASSLVGGAEGYTF. Combining the CDR3 with reference TRBV7-2 and TRBJ1-2 gives the whole variable domain GAGVSQSPSNKVTEKGKDVELRCDPISGHTALYWYRQSLGQGLEFLIYFQGNSAPDKSGLPSDRFSAERTGGSVSTLTIQRTQQEDSAVYLCASSLVGGAEGYTFGSGTRLTVV.

V and J are TRBV20-1 and TRBJ2-3, with unresolved D. The CDR3 runs 14 residues. Per germline, CDR1 DFQATT and CDR2 SNEGSKA (reference sequence). The V gene lost 1 base and the J gene lost 4 bases, with 12 bases spanning the gap. CDR3 sequence: CSARAPVGSDTQYF. For the CDR3, the DNA is TGCAGTGCTAGAGCCCCAGTTGGGTCAGATACGCAGTATTTT.

This chain connects TRBV6-2 or TRBV6-3 to TRBJ2-4, with 12 bases that match TRBD2. The V gene end was trimmed by 5 bases and the J gene end by 0 bases; junction bases not matched to a gene: 5. This CDR3 contains 17 residues. The germline gives CDR1 MNHEY, CDR2 SVGEGT. Here the CDR3 reads CASSRLTSGRAKNIQYF. CDR3 in DNA: TGTGCCAGCAGTCGGCTGACTAGCGGGAGAGCCAAAAACATTCAGTACTTC.

The chain carries TRBV20-1 and TRBJ2-7; D is perhaps TRBD1 (6 bases). Trimming cost V 3 bases and J 5 bases, with 17 bases left between them. This CDR3 has 14 amino acids. Per the germline V gene, CDR1 is DFQATT and CDR2 is SNEGSKA (reference sequence). CDR3 nucleotides: TGCAGTGCTAGCTCGTCAGGGGCGCGGAACGAGCAGTACGTC. As protein: CSASSSGARNEQYV.

The table lists this clonotype with a few counts. The chain links TRBV18 to TRBJ2-3; unclear D gene. This CDR3 is built from 11 residues. CDR1 is KGHSH, CDR2 LQKENI, per germline. Trimming shortened V by 2 bases and J by 8 bases, and 5 bases separated the two germline ends. CDR3: CASSPERTQYF. CDR3 coding DNA: TGTGCCAGCTCACCAGAGCGTACGCAGTATTTT.

In regard to this clonotype: Compared with germline, one end of the junction differs, possibly owing to a read error. This chain joins TRBV29-1 and TRBJ2-1; D might be TRBD2 (6 bases). The V gene's germline CDR1 is SQVTM and CDR2 ANQGSEA. There are 13 residues in the CDR3. CDR3 sequence: CSVGARGVRGGPF. CDR3 coding DNA: TGCAGCGTTGGCGCACGCGGGGTTAGGGGTGGTCCCTTC.

The rearrangement joins TRBV3-1 to TRBJ2-1, with TRBD2 identical over 8 bases. Losses at the gene ends were 4 bases for V and 8 bases for J; bases not matched to a gene: 7. This CDR3 has 14 residues. Looked up from germline, CDR1 is LGHDT and CDR2 is YNNKEL (reference sequence). The DNA of the CDR3 is TGTGCCAGCAGCCCTATAGGGACTAGTGATGAGCAGTTCTTC. As protein: CASSPIGTSDEQFF.

The V gene is TRBV7-9, the J gene TRBJ2-3; 8 positions agree with TRBD2. V lost 2 bases and J lost 4; bases outside the gene matches: 5. Germline assignment: CDR1 SEHNR and CDR2 FQNEAQ (reference sequence). This CDR3 spans 15 amino acids. The CDR3 nucleotides are TGTGCCAGCAGCTTATTAGCGGGGACCGCAGATACGCAGTATTTT. Encoded protein: CASSLLAGTADTQYF.

This clonotype came up a few times. The V and J genes are TRBV4-3 and TRBJ1-2; TRBD1 is a possible D gene (5 bases). V was clipped by 1 base and J by 4 bases, with 19 bases between them. The germline CDR1 and CDR2 sequences are LGHNA and YSLEER. The CDR3 consists of 17 residues. The CDR3 is CASSQVARQWAPYGYTF. The CDR3 DNA follows: TGCGCCAGCAGCCAAGTCGCCAGACAGTGGGCCCCCTATGGCTACACCTTC.